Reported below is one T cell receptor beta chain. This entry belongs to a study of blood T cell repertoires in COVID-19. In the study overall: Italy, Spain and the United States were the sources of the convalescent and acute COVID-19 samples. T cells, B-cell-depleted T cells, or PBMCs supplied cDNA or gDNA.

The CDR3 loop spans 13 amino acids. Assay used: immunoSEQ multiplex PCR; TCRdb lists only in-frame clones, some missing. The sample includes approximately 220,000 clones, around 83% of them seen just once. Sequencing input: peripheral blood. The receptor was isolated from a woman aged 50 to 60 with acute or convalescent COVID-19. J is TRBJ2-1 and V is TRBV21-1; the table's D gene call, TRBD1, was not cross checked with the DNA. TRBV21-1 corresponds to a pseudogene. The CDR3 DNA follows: TGTGCCAGCAGCAAAGGACAGTACAATGAGCAGTTCTTC. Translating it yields CASSKGQYNEQFF.